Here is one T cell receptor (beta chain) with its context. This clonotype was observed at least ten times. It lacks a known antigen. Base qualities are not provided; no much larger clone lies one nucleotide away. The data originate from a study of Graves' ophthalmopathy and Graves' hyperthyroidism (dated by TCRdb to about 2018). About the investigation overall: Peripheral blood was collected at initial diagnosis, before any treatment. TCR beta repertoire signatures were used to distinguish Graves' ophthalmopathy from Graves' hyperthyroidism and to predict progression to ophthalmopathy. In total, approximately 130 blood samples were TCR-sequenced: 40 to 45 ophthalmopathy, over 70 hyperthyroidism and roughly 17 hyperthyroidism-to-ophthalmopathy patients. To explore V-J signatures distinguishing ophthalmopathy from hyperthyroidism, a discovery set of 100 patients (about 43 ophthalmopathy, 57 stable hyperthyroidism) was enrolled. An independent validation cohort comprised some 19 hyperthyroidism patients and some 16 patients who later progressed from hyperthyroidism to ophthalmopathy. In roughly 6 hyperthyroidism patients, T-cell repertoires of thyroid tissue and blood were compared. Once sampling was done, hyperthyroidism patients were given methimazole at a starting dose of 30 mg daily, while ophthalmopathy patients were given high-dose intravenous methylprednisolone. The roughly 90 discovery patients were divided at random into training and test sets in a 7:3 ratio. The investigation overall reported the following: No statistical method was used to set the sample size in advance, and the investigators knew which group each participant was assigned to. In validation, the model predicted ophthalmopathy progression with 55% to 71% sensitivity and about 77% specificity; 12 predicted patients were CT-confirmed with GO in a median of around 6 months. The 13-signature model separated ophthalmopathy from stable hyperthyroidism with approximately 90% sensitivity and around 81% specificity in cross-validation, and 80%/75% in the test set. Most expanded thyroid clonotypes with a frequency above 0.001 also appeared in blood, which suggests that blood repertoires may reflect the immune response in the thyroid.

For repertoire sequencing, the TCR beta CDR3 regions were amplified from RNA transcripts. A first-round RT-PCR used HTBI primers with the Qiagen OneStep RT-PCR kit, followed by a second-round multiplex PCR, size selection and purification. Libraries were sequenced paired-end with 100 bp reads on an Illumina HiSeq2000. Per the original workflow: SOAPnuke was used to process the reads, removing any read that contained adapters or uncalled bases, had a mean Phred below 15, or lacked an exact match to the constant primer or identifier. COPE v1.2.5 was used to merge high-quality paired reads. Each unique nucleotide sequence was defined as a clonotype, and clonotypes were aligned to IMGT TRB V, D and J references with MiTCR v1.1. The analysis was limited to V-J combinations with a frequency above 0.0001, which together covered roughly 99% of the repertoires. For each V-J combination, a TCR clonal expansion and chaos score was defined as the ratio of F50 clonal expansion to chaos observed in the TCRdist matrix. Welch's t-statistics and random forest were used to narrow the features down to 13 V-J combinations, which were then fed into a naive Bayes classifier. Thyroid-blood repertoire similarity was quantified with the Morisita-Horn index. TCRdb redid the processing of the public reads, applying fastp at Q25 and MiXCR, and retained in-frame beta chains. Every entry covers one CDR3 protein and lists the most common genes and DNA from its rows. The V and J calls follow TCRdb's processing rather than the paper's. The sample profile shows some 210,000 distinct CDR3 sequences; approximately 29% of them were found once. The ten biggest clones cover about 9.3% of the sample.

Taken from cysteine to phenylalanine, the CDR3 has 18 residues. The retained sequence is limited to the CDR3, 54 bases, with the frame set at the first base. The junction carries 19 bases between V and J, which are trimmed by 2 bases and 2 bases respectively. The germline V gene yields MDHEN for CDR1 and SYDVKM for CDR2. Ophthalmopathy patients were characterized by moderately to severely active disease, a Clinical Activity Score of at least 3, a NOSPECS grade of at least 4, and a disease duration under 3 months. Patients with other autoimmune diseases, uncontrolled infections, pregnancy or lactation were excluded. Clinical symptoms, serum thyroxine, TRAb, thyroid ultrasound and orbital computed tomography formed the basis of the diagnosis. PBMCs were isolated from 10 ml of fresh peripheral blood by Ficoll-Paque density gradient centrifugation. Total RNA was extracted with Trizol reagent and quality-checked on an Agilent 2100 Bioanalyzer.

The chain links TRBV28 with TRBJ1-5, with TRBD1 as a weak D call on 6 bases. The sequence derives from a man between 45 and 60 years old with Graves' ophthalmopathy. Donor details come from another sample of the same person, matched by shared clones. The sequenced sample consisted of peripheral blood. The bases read TGTGCCAGCAGTTTAACACGTTACAGGGATCAGGGCAATCAGCCCCAGCATTTT. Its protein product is CASSLTRYRDQGNQPQHF.